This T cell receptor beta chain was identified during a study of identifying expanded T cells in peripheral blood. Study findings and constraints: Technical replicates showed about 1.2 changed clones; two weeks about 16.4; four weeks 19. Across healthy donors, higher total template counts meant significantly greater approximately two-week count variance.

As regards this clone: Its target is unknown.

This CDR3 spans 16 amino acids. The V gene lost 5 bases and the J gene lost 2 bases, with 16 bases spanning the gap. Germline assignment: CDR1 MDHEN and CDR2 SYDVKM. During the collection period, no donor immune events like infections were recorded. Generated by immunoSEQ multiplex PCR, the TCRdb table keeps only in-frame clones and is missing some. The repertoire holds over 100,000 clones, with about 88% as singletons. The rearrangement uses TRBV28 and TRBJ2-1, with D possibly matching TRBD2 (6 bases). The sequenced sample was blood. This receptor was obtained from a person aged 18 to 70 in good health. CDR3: CASSHQAGSTYNEQFF. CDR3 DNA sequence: TGTGCCAGCAGTCACCAGGCCGGGAGTACCTACAATGAGCAGTTCTTC.